This passage covers 5 T cell receptor beta chains from one sample sequenced in a study of cytomegalovirus exposure and HLA in healthy donors (dated by TCRdb to 2016 to 2017). Receptors were amplified or captured by the immunoSEQ multiplex PCR assay. For the multiplex PCR, a mixture combining 60 forward primers for TCR Vbeta segments and 13 reverse primers for TCR Jbeta segments was used. The clones in this table, taken by TCRdb from immuneACCESS, are in-frame only. Not every clone is retained; where verified, under half of the shortfall comes from an unresolved V gene, and the cause of the rest is unknown. The sample table shows about 120,000 clones, and roughly three fifths are seen once. Together, the top ten hold more than 6.5% of the sample. Source material: PBMCs. The source of these receptors is a woman in her thirties or forties in good health and CMV-seropositive.

This chain uses TRBV5-1 with TRBJ2-7; TRBD1 agrees at 7 bases. Germline V lookup: CDR1 SGHRS, CDR2 YFSETQ. The CDR3 is 14 amino acids. Trimming cost V 4 bases and J 4 bases; bases outside gene matches: 8. The CDR3 region has the DNA TGCGCCAGCAGCGTCCCAGGACAGGCGTACGAGCAGTACTTC. It yields the protein CASSVPGQAYEQYF.

The chain couples TRBV7-9 to TRBJ2-7; no reliable D call. The CDR3 is 13 amino acids. The germline gives CDR1 SEHNR, CDR2 FQNEAQ (reference sequence). The germline V and J ends were trimmed by 4 bases and 4 bases, with 11 bases remaining between them. The CDR3 protein is CASSSQVSYEQYF. In DNA form, the CDR3 reads TGTGCCAGCAGCTCGCAGGTTTCGTACGAGCAGTACTTC.

The rearrangement uses TRBV28 and TRBJ1-4; D uncertain. Germline assignment: CDR1 MDHEN and CDR2 SYDVKM. Trimming took 5 bases from V and 4 from J, leaving 11 bases between them. The CDR3 has 14 amino acids. The CDR3 nucleotides are TGTGCCAGCAGTGAGACACCGTATAATGAAAAACTGTTTTTT. This codes for CASSETPYNEKLFF. Full variable domain (missing parts from reference TRBV28 and TRBJ1-4): DVKVTQSSRYLVKRTGEKVFLECVQDMDHENMFWYRQDPGLGLRLIYFSYDVKMKEKGDIPEGYSVSREKKERFSLILESASTNQTSMYLCASSETPYNEKLFFGSGTQLSVL.

The rearrangement uses TRBV21-1 and TRBJ2-1; TRBD2, the D gene given by the table, was not confirmed from the DNA. TRBV21-1 constitutes a pseudogene. The CDR3 extends over 15 amino acids. The CDR3 DNA reads as TGTGCCAGCAGCAACAACGATAGCGCCCACGATGAGCAGTTCTTC. This gives the protein CASSNNDSAHDEQFF.

V and J are TRBV2 and TRBJ1-2; tentative D call: TRBD1 (5 bases). Deletions cut 9 bases from V and 4 bases from J, with 18 bases between. The CDR3 spans 14 residues. The germline V gene has CDR1 SNHLY and CDR2 FYNNEI. This chain's CDR3 is CASFSIAGGYGYTF. The DNA of the CDR3 is TGTGCCAGTTTTTCAATTGCCGGGGGCTATGGCTACACCTTC. Based on the CDR3 plus reference TRBV2 and TRBJ1-2, the full variable domain is EPEVTQTPSHQVTQMGQEVILRCVPISNHLYFYWYRQILGQKVEFLVSFYNNEISEKSEIFDDQFSVERPDGSNFTLKIRSTKLEDSAMYFCASFSIAGGYGYTFGSGTRLTVV.